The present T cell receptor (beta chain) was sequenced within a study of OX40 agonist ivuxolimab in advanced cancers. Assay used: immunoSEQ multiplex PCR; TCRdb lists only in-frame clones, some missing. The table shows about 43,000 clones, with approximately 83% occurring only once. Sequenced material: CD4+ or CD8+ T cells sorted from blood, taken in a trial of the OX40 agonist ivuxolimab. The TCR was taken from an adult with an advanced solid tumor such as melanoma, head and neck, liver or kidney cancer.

CDR3 sequence reads: CALSPGGGTDTQYF. In DNA form, the CDR3 reads TGTGCTTTAAGTCCGGGGGGCGGCACAGATACGCAGTATTTT. This chain joins TRBV19 and TRBJ2-3, with D perhaps matching TRBD2 (7 bases). This CDR3 is built from 14 residues. Germline values: CDR1 LNHDA, CDR2 SQIVND (reference sequence).